Included here is one TCR beta chain sequence, with context. Its cognate antigen is unknown. The source of the sample is a study of PD-1 blockade in classical Hodgkin lymphoma. Findings and limits, study-wide: Reported baseline diversity: healthy donors highest, relapsed/refractory patients lowest.

Looked up from germline, CDR1 is MNHNS and CDR2 is SASEGT. This CDR3 contains 13 residues. With 4 bases clipped from V and 10 bases from J, the junction kept 6 bases outside the gene matches. Exposure to brentuximab vedotin varied, and each patient had relapsed following autologous stem cell transplantation. TCRdb's table, derived via immunoSEQ multiplex PCR, lists solely in-frame clones and lacks some. The sample holds under 80,000 clones, 71% seen once. The sample consisted of peripheral blood mononuclear cells (PBMCs), taken before the second cycle of nivolumab. The clonotype comes from a human donor with classical Hodgkin lymphoma. This sequence joins TRBV6-1 and TRBJ1-4; 7 bases align to TRBD1. The CDR3 sequence is CASSGYRGGKLFF. Here the CDR3 DNA reads TGTGCCAGCAGTGGCTACAGGGGAGGAAAACTGTTTTTT.